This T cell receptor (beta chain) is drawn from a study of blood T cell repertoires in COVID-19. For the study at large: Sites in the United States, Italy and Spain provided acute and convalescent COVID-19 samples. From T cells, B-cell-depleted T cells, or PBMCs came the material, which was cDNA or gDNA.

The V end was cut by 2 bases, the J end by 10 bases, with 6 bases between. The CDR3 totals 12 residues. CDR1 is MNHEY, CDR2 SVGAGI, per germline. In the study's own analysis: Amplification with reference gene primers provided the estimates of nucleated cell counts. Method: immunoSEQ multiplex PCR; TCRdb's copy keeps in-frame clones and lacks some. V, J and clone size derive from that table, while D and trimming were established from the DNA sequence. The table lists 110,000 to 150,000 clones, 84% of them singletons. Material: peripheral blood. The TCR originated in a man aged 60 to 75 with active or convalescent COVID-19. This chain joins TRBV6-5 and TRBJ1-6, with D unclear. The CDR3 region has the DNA TGTGCCAGCAGTTACGTCCAATCACCCCTCCACTTT. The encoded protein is CASSYVQSPLHF.